These 16 T cell receptor beta chains were all obtained from the same sample, sequenced in a study of T cells after yellow fever vaccination. TCRdb called the 5' RACE reads again in MiXCR, with one record for every CDR3 protein. The sample holds some 150,000 distinct CDR3 sequences, approximately 6.6% seen once. This material consisted of CD4+ T cells sorted from PBMCs, taken 10 days after the yellow fever booster vaccination. The source is a man aged 30-40 years who received the YFV17D yellow fever vaccine.

This clonotype was recorded at least ten times. V and J are TRBV24-1 and TRBJ2-1, with TRBD2 identical over 8 bases. This CDR3 has 15 residues. Trimming removed 6 bases from V and 6 bases from J; junction bases left unmatched: 9. The germline gives CDR1 KGHDR, CDR2 SFDVKD. CDR3 residues: CATSLPGGQSNEQFF. DNA for the CDR3: TGTGCCACCAGTTTGCCGGGAGGGCAAAGCAATGAGCAGTTCTTC.

This clonotype was seen repeatedly, ten times or more. CDR3 in amino acids: CASSQTGGKAFF. For the CDR3, the DNA is TGTGCCAGCAGCCAAACAGGGGGCAAAGCTTTCTTT. This chain connects TRBV3-1 to TRBJ1-1; 9 positions agree with TRBD1. This CDR3 is 12 amino acids long. V was clipped by 2 bases and J by 9 bases; unmatched bases: 1. Germline values: CDR1 LGHDT, CDR2 YNNKEL (reference sequence).

This clonotype appeared many times. The chain links TRBV9 to TRBJ2-5; D uncertain. The CDR3 is 13 residues long. The ends were cut back, 0 bases at V and 5 bases at J, with 8 bases in the middle. CDR1 and CDR2 (germline): SGDLS, YYNGEE. CDR3 sequence (DNA): TGTGCCAGCAGCGTAGCAGTGGAGGAGACCCAGTACTTC. Its translation is CASSVAVEETQYF.

This clonotype has ten or more counts. The J gene is TRBJ1-6, the V gene TRBV7-2; 10 nucleotides match TRBD1. With 5 bases clipped from V and 10 bases from J, the junction kept 5 bases outside the gene matches. Germline lookup yields CDR1 SGHTA and CDR2 FQGNSA. The CDR3 length is 14 residues. CDR3 sequence (DNA): TGTGCCAGCAGCGCTAGGGACAGGGGATCACCCCTCCACTTT. It specifies CASSARDRGSPLHF.

This clonotype was found many times. The V and J genes are TRBV10-3 and TRBJ1-4; D unresolved. With 2 bases removed from V and 6 bases from J, the gap between germline ends came to 10 bases. In germline, CDR1 is ENHRY, CDR2 SYGVKD. The CDR3 is 14 residues long. The CDR3 coding sequence is TGTGCCATCAGTGAGGGGAACCGGGATGAAAAACTGTTTTTT. Its protein product is CAISEGNRDEKLFF.

This clonotype was counted at least ten times. This chain links TRBV28 with TRBJ1-2; D might be TRBD1 (5 bases). Germline V CDR1 and CDR2: MDHEN, SYDVKM. Trimming took 9 bases from V and 3 from J, leaving 17 bases between them. The CDR3 loop spans 14 amino acids. In DNA, the CDR3 is TGTGCCAGTACCCCGCCAGGGTCGGACTATGGCTACACCTTC. Amino acids: CASTPPGSDYGYTF.

In its sample, this clonotype was seen many times. The chain employs TRBV7-2 and TRBJ1-1; D is uncertain. Trimming removed 7 bases at V and 5 bases at J, with 17 bases between. The germline V gene has CDR1 SGHTA and CDR2 FQGNSA. The CDR3 is 14 amino acids. This chain's CDR3 is CASKEDPTGTEAFF. The CDR3 nucleotides are TGTGCCAGCAAAGAAGACCCGACGGGGACTGAAGCTTTCTTT.

The sample holds a few counts of this clonotype. The chain has TRBV20-1 and TRBJ2-1, with D possibly being TRBD1 (5 bases). CDR3 length equals 10 residues. Trimming removed 8 bases at V and 10 bases at J, with 12 bases between. Germline V lookup: CDR1 DFQATT, CDR2 SNEGSKA (reference sequence). The DNA of the CDR3 is TGCAGTTACAGGTCGCGCGAGCAGTTCTTC. It encodes CSYRSREQFF.

This clonotype was detected ten times or more. The chain combines TRBV7-2 with TRBJ2-5; no firm D call. Trimming cost V 10 bases and J 2 bases, with 11 bases left between them. Germline lookup yields CDR1 SGHTA and CDR2 FQGNSA. This CDR3 spans 12 amino acids. CDR3 region: CATSETQETQYF. For the CDR3, the DNA is TGTGCCACCTCGGAGACTCAAGAGACCCAGTACTTC.

There are a few counts of this clonotype. The chain has TRBV18 and TRBJ2-1, with 8 bases aligning to TRBD1. The trim removed 6 bases at V and 3 bases at J, leaving 4 bases unmatched. Germline lookup yields CDR1 KGHSH and CDR2 LQKENI. CDR3 length: 14 amino acids. This CDR3 reads CASSKGQDYNEQFF. Written as DNA, the CDR3 is TGTGCCAGCTCGAAGGGACAGGACTACAATGAGCAGTTCTTC.

This clonotype was counted a single time. A much larger clone lies one base from this, so it may be a read error. The chain is built from TRBV5-1 and TRBJ2-3, with D possibly being TRBD2 (6 bases). The CDR3 has 15 residues. Germline CDR1 and CDR2: SGHRS and YFSETQ. The CDR3 reads CPSSLSSAGGRTQYF. The CDR3 bases are TGCCCCAGCAGCTTAAGTTCCGCCGGGGGACGGACGCAGTATTTT.

This clonotype has more than one count but fewer than ten. The rearrangement uses TRBV25-1 and TRBJ2-5; D unclear. The CDR3 extends over 12 amino acids. In germline, CDR1 is MGHDK, CDR2 SYGVNS. The V and J ends lost 6 bases and 0 bases respectively, with 5 bases between them. The CDR3 DNA reads as TGTGCCAGCAGGAGTTACCAAGAGACCCAGTACTTC. This gives the protein CASRSYQETQYF. Looking up the rest from reference TRBV25-1 and TRBJ2-5 gives the full variable domain: EADIYQTPRYLVIGTGKKITLECSQTMGHDKMYWYQQDPGMELHLIHYSYGVNSTEKGDLSSESTVSRIRTEHFPLTLESARPSHTSQYLCASRSYQETQYFGPGTRLLVL.

At least ten counts were recorded for this clonotype. The chain has TRBV20-1 and TRBJ1-4; no clear D. CDR1 and CDR2 (germline): DFQATT, SNEGSKA (reference sequence). The CDR3 consists of 11 residues. The V end was cut by 3 bases, the J end by 7 bases, with 6 bases between. The CDR3 loop reads CSARGGEKLFF. DNA for the CDR3: TGCAGTGCTAGGGGAGGTGAAAAACTGTTTTTT.

There are many counts of this clonotype. CDR3 amino acids: CSVVWGGDYEQYF. CDR3 nucleotides: TGCAGCGTTGTGTGGGGGGGGGACTACGAGCAGTACTTC. The V call is TRBV29-1, the J call TRBJ2-7; 7 bases map to TRBD2. This CDR3 is built from 13 residues. The germline CDR1 and CDR2 sequences are SQVTM and ANQGSEA. With V trimmed by 4 bases and J by 3 bases, 6 bases remained unmatched.

This clonotype appeared many times. The chain joins TRBV6-2 or TRBV6-3 to TRBJ1-1; the D gene is possibly TRBD1 (6 bases). Trimming removed 7 bases from V and 3 bases from J, with 15 bases in between. The CDR3 extends over 14 amino acids. The germline gives CDR1 MNHEY, CDR2 SVGEGT. Written as DNA, the CDR3 is TGTGCCAGCACGAGAGCAGGGGATTACACTGAAGCTTTCTTT. Translating gives CASTRAGDYTEAFF.

This clonotype has ten or more counts. The chain is built from TRBV10-3 and TRBJ2-1, with D possibly being TRBD2 (5 bases). Trimming cost V 4 bases and J 2 bases, with 15 bases left between them. The CDR3 has 16 amino acids. Germline loops: CDR1 ENHRY, CDR2 SYGVKD. CDR3 nucleotide sequence: TGTGCCATCAGTGGGTCGGGAAGGACGACCTACAATGAGCAGTTCTTC. Translating it yields CAISGSGRTTYNEQFF.